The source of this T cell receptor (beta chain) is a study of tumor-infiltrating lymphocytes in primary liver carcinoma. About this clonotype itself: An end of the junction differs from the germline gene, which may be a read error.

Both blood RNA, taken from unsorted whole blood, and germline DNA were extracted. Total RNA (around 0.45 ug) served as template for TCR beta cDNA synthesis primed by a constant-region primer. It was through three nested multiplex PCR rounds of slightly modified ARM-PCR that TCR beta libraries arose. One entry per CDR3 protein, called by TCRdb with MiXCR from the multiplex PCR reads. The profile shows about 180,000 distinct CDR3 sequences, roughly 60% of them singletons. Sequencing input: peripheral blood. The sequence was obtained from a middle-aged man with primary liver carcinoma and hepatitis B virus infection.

The chain's CDR3 is CIVHAGGNEQFF. The DNA for the CDR3 is TGCATCGTTCACGCAGGGGGCAATGAGCAGTTCTTC. The gene calls are TRBV29-1 and TRBJ2-1; 7 nucleotides line up with TRBD1. CDR1 and CDR2 from the germline V gene are SQVTM and ANQGSEA. The CDR3 sequence is 12 residues long.